This T cell receptor (beta chain) was captured in a study of CD8 T cells in ankylosing spondylitis (dated by TCRdb to about 2017). Concerning the study at large: The study profiled T cell receptor beta repertoires in healthy donors and ankylosing spondylitis patients to find disease-linked TCR variants. The full study cohort was made up of about 25 ankylosing spondylitis patients and roughly 98 healthy donors. Peripheral blood was sampled, and synovial fluid was additionally collected from ankylosing spondylitis patients. Overall results and qualifications from the work: Some motif variants were previously reported in synovial fluid and blood of reactive arthritis patients, suggesting common disease-initiation mechanisms. The disease-linked clones were reported as significantly enriched in matched synovial fluid samples from ankylosing spondylitis patients. A CD8+ phenotype was shown by the disease-linked clones, which were found at relatively low frequencies in peripheral blood. A TCR beta motif of several highly homologous amino acid variants appeared characteristic of blood from ankylosing spondylitis patients.

The sequencing machine was an Illumina HiSeq 2500. Quantitative 5'-RACE with molecular barcodes was the method used to prepare the TCR beta libraries. The study's processing was this. A new computational method based on a probabilistic model of VDJ rearrangement was used to identify disease-linked TCR variants. TCRdb reworked the public reads: Q25 trimming with fastp, MiXCR clone assembly, productive beta chains retained. Each CDR3 protein appears once, grouped with its most common genes and DNA. TCRdb, not the original authors, processed these V and J calls. This sample lists roughly 230,000 distinct CDR3 sequences; roughly 18% were detected once. The ten largest clones take up around 33% of the sample. Germline trimming amounts to 0 bases on V and 3 bases on J, with 4 as the count of junction bases outside the gene matches. The germline V gene specifies MNHEY as CDR1 and SVGAGI as CDR2. The CDR3 has 15 amino acids, counting the end cysteine and phenylalanine. Only CDR3 DNA remains: 45 bases, in frame from the first base.

As for this clonotype: Its antigen has not been determined. No clone much larger than this one lies a single base away; base qualities are absent.

The sequence came from a male donor with ankylosing spondylitis or in good health (not recorded which). Sequenced: blood, either unsorted or a sorted T cell fraction (not recorded which). The rearranged chain carries TRBV6-5 and TRBJ2-7; TRBD1 fits 8 bases in the junction. The DNA sequence follows: TGTGCCAGCAGTTACTCGATTGGGACAGGCTACGAGCAGTACTTC. Its amino acids are CASSYSIGTGYEQYF.